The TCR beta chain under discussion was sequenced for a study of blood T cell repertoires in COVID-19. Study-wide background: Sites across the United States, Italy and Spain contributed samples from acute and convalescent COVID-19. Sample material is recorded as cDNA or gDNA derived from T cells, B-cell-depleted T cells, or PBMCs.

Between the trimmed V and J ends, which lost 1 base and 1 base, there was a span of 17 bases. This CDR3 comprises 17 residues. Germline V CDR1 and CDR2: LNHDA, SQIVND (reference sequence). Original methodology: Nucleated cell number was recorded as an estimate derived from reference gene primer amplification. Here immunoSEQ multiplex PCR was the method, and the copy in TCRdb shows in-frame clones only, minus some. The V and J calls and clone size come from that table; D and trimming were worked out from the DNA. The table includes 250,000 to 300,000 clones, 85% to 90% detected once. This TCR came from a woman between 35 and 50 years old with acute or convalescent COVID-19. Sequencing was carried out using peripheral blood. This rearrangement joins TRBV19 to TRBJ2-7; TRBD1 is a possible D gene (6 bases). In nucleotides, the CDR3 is TGTGCCAGTAGTATAGGTTTAGGGGGTAAAGGGTCCTACGAGCAGTACGTC. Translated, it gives CASSIGLGGKGSYEQYV.